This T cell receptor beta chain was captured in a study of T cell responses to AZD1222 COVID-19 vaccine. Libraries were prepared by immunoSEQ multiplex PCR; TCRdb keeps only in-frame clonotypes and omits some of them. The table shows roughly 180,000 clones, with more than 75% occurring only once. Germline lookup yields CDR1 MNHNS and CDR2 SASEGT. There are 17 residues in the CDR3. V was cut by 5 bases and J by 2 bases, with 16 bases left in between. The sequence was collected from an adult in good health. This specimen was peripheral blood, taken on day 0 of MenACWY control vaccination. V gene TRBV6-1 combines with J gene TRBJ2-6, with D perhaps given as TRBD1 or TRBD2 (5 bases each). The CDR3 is CASSKEGPLTGANVLTF. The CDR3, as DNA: TGTGCCAGCAGTAAAGAGGGGCCACTTACTGGGGCCAACGTCCTGACTTTC.